The clone carrying this TCR beta chain was seen only a few times. RNA transcripts were the template for amplifying TCR beta CDR3 regions. HTBI primers were employed in a first-round RT-PCR of the TCR CDR3. Using its own MiXCR run on the multiplex PCR reads, TCRdb lists one record per CDR3 protein. The data show hundreds of thousands of distinct CDR3 sequences, roughly 32% seen once. This entry comes from a study of T cells in Graves' hyperthyroidism and ophthalmopathy. V was cut by 2 bases and J by 6 bases, with 10 bases left in between. The V gene's germline CDR1 is MNHEY and CDR2 SVGEGT. The CDR3 contains 14 residues.

The genes are TRBV6-2 or TRBV6-3 and TRBJ2-2; D is perhaps TRBD1 (6 bases). The sample was blood. The origin of this receptor is a woman between 40 and 50 years old with Graves' hyperthyroidism. The DNA of the CDR3 is TGTGCCAGCAGTTACGGCCCAGGGGCCGGGGAGCTGTTTTTT. It yields the protein CASSYGPGAGELFF.